The 9 T cell receptor beta chains in this list originate from one sample, sequenced in a study of blood T cell repertoires in COVID-19. Profiled with immunoSEQ multiplex PCR; TCRdb holds only in-frame clones, not every one. The repertoire holds 100,000 or so clones, with 65% to 90% as singletons. Sample: PBMCs or T cells enriched from blood (not recorded which). These receptors were obtained from a woman between 45 and 60 years old who had recovered from COVID-19.

This clone was seen once. The V gene is TRBV6-1, the J gene TRBJ2-4, with 13 nucleotides matching TRBD2. Germline-derived CDR1 and CDR2 are MNHNS and SASEGT. Trimming removed 2 bases from V and 1 base from J; junction bases left unmatched: 2. This CDR3 spans 17 amino acids. CDR3 sequence: CASSETSGRAAKNIQYF. The CDR3 DNA reads as TGTGCCAGCAGTGAAACTAGCGGGAGGGCCGCCAAAAACATTCAGTACTTC.

The V gene is TRBV21-1, the J gene TRBJ2-5; TRBD2, the table's D call, lacks a check against the DNA. TRBV21-1 is classified as a pseudogene. CDR3 length: 16 residues. The CDR3 region has the DNA TGTGCCAGCAGGGACGGGGCGGGAGGTCGGCAAGAGACCCAGTACTTC. Translating it yields CASRDGAGGRQETQYF.

This chain links TRBV29-1 with TRBJ1-3; 7 nucleotides agree with TRBD1. V dropped 4 bases and J dropped 0; count of bases not matched to a gene: 15. The CDR3 has 18 amino acids. The germline V gene has CDR1 SQVTM and CDR2 ANQGSEA. In DNA form, the CDR3 reads TGCAGCGTTGGTGTCTTCGAGGGACAGACCTCCTCTGGAAACACCATATATTTT. Translation gives CSVGVFEGQTSSGNTIYF.

This chain joins TRBV10-3 and TRBJ1-2; TRBD1 might be the D (5 bases). With 3 bases removed from V and 2 bases from J, the gap between germline ends came to 10 bases. The CDR3 runs 14 residues. The germline CDR1 and CDR2 sequences are ENHRY and SYGVKD. CDR3 in amino acids: CAISDQGLNYGYTF. As DNA, the CDR3 is TGTGCCATCAGTGATCAGGGTTTGAACTATGGCTACACCTTC.

The CDR3 protein is CASSSDSSFYGYTF. For the CDR3, the DNA is TGTGCCAGTAGTTCGGACAGTTCCTTCTATGGCTACACCTTC. V and J are TRBV19 and TRBJ1-2, with D tentatively TRBD1 (6 bases). Germline V gene lookup returns CDR1 LNHDA and CDR2 SQIVND (reference sequence). This CDR3 has 14 amino acids. V dropped 5 bases and J dropped 4 bases, with 14 bases sitting between them.

The rearrangement uses TRBV5-4 and TRBJ2-5; TRBD1 aligns across 7 bases. From germline, CDR1 is SGHNT and CDR2 YYREEE (reference sequence). The CDR3 length is 14 residues. Trimming took 0 bases from V and 1 from J; bases not matched to a gene: 0. This CDR3 is CASSLGDSQETQYF. The DNA of the CDR3 is TGTGCCAGCAGCTTGGGGGACAGCCAAGAGACCCAGTACTTC. Based on the CDR3 plus reference TRBV5-4 and TRBJ2-5, the full variable domain is ETGVTQSPTHLIKTRGQQVTLRCSSQSGHNTVSWYQQALGQGPQFIFQYYREEENGRGNFPPRFSGLQFPNYSSELNVNALELDDSALYLCASSLGDSQETQYFGPGTRLLVL.

This clone has a handful of counts. The chain employs TRBV7-3 and TRBJ1-1; 7 nucleotides agree with TRBD1. The CDR3 contains 14 residues. V trimming: 2 bases; J trimming: 5 bases; junction bases outside the gene matches: 5. CDR1 is SGHTA and CDR2 is FQGTGA in the germline V gene. The CDR3 loop is CASSLGGGRTEAFF. CDR3 DNA: TGTGCCAGCAGCTTAGGAGGGGGCCGGACTGAAGCTTTCTTT.

This clone appeared a few times. J is TRBJ1-1 and V is TRBV5-1; D not resolved. Germline CDR1 and CDR2: SGHRS and YFSETQ. CDR3 length equals 14 residues. V lost 4 bases and J lost 7, with 17 bases in between. The CDR3 DNA is TGCGCCAGCAGCCAGCAGGCGGGGTCGATTGAAGCTTTCTTT. Translation: CASSQQAGSIEAFF. The entire variable domain, with the rest obtained from reference TRBV5-1 and TRBJ1-1, is as follows: KAGVTQTPRYLIKTRGQQVTLSCSPISGHRSVSWYQQTPGQGLQFLFEYFSETQRNKGNFPGRFSGRQFSNSRSEMNVSTLELGDSALYLCASSQQAGSIEAFFGQGTRLTVV.

The gene calls are TRBV6-1 and TRBJ1-5; 8 bases map to TRBD1. Germline V gives CDR1 MNHNS, CDR2 SASEGT. Losses at the gene ends were 3 bases for V and 7 bases for J; bases not matched to a gene: 5. CDR3 length: 14 amino acids. The CDR3 here is CASSDNRGWQPQHF. CDR3 coding DNA: TGTGCCAGCAGTGACAACAGGGGGTGGCAGCCCCAGCATTTT.